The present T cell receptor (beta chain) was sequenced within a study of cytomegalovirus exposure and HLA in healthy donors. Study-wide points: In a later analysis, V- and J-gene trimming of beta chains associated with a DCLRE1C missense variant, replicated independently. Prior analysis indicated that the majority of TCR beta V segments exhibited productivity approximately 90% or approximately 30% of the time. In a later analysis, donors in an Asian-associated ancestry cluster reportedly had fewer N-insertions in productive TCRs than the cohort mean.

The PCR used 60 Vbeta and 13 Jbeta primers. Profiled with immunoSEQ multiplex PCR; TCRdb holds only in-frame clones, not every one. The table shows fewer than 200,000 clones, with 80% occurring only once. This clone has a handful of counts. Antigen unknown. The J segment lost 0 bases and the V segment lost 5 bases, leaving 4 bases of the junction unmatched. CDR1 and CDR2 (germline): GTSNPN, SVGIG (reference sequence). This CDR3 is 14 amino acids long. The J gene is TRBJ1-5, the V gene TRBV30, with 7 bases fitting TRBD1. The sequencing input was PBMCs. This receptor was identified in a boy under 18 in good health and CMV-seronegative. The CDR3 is CAWGTEYSNQPQHF. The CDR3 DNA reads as TGTGCCTGGGGGACAGAATATAGCAATCAGCCCCAGCATTTT.